This entry is about one TCR beta chain. This clone showed up just once. The antigen it recognizes is unknown. Base quality data are lacking; no much larger clone is found one base away. Participants in the prospective study were enrolled through a virtual design, were aged about 18 to 89 years, and lived in 24 United States geographic areas. Cohort assignment in the prospective study relied on participant-reported clinical history from a screening survey and a study questionnaire. Exposed participants were defined as having been in contact with someone with a PCR-confirmed or clinician-diagnosed COVID-19 case within 2 weeks of study entry. Mobile phlebotomists in the prospective study collected whole blood, serum and a nasopharyngeal or oropharyngeal swab from every participant. Over a roughly two-month period, participants in the prospective study had the option of providing additional blood draws and questionnaires. Prospective study blood samples were shipped either frozen or at room temperature before DNA extraction.

CDR1 is given as SGDLS and CDR2 as YYNGEE, both from the germline V gene. Trimmed from V: 4 bases; trimmed from J: 6 bases; junction bases lacking a gene match: 9. Measured from the cysteine to the phenylalanine, the CDR3 is 14 residues long. The DNA shown is the 42-base CDR3, in frame from base 1. This entry is derived from a study of blood T cell repertoires in COVID-19 (dated by TCRdb to 2019 to 2021). General notes on the study: Samples from collaborators originated in the United States, Italy and Spain and spanned both the acute and convalescent phases of COVID-19. Subjects who had been exposed to COVID-19, were actively infected with it, or had recovered from it provided the deeply sampled blood TCRbeta repertoires that made up the dataset. The samples were drawn from the first 160 participants of the ongoing ImmuneRACE study and from over a thousand subjects provided by 6 global collaborators. The sample metadata nearly always contained a de-identified subject ID, COVID-19 status, age in years and sex. Where available, HLA class I and class II types were taken from metadata supplied by the sample provider and were not determined by assay-based typing. The prospective study material was composed of cDNA or gDNA derived from T cells, B-cell-depleted T cells, or PBMCs. A freely available public database, intended as a resource for researchers studying the immune response to SARS-CoV-2, is where the repertoires were released. Broader findings and caveats from the paper: Clinical and demographic metadata were provided uncurated, with the amount varying by source and participant.

TCRbeta CDR3 regions were amplified from genomic DNA by means of the immunoSEQ Assay, a bias-controlled multiplex PCR. In the source study's methods: The number of nucleated cells in each sample was estimated by amplification of reference gene primers within the assay. To quantify the absolute abundance of each unique TCRbeta CDR3 rearrangement, sequence reads were collapsed and filtered. For each sample, productive Simpson clonality was calculated as the square root of Simpson's diversity index over productive rearrangements. TCRdb provides this immuneACCESS table in a form limited to in-frame rearrangements. Some clones are lacking; in checked studies, under half of them reflect an unresolved V gene, and why the rest are absent is not known. That table is the source of V, J and clone size, and D and trimming were worked out from the DNA. The sample table lists approximately 300,000 clones, around nine tenths of them with a count of one. Around 3.9% of the sample rests with the top ten.

The origin of this receptor is a woman aged 25 to 45 who had been exposed to COVID-19. In this chain, TRBV9 is recombined with TRBJ1-1, with 7 central nucleotides matching TRBD1. The specimen was PBMCs or T cells enriched from blood (not recorded which). The DNA sequence is given as TGTGCCAGCAGCCCGGGACAGAGAATGGCTGAAGCTTTCTTT. Its protein reads: CASSPGQRMAEAFF.